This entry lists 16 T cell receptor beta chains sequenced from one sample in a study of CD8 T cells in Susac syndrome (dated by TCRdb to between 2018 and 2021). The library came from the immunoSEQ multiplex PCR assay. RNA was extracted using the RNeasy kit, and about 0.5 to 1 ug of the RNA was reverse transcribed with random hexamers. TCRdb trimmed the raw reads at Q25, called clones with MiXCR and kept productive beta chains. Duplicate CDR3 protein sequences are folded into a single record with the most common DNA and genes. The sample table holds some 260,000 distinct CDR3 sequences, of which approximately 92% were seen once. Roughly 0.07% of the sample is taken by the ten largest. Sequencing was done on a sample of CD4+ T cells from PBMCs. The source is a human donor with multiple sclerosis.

The CDR3 region is CASSPSPSGGGPGNTQYF. The CDR3 nucleotides are TGTGCCAGCTCACCATCTCCTAGCGGGGGGGGCCCGGGAAATACGCAGTATTTT. This chain joins TRBV18 and TRBJ2-3, with 12 bases identical to TRBD2. From germline, CDR1 is KGHSH and CDR2 LQKENI. CDR3 length equals 18 residues. After removal of 2 bases from V and 7 bases from J, the junction contained 13 bases not matched to a gene. The full variable domain, with the rest looked up from reference TRBV18 and TRBJ2-3, is NAGVMQNPRHLVRRRGQEARLRCSPMKGHSHVYWYRQLPEEGLKFMVYLQKENIIDESGMPKERFSAEFPKEGPSILRIQQVVRGDSAAYFCASSPSPSGGGPGNTQYFGPGTRLTVL.

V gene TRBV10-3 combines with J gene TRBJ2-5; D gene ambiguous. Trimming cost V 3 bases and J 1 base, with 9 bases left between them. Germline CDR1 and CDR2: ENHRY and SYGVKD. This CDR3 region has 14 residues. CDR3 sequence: CAISDHGPQETQYF. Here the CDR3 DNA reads TGTGCCATCAGTGACCACGGACCCCAAGAGACCCAGTACTTC.

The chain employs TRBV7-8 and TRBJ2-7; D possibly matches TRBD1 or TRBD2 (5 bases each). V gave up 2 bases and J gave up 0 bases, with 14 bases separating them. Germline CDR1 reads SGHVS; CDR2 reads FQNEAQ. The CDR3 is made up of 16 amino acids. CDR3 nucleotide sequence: TGTGCCAGCAGCTTATGGGGACCCACGTCCTCCTACGAGCAGTACTTC. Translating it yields CASSLWGPTSSYEQYF.

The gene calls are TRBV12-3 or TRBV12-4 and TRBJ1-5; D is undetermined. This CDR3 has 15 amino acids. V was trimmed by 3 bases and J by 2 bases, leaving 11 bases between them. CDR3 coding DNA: TGTGCCAGCAGTTTGAGGAGGGTTGGCAATCAGCCCCAGCATTTT. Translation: CASSLRRVGNQPQHF.

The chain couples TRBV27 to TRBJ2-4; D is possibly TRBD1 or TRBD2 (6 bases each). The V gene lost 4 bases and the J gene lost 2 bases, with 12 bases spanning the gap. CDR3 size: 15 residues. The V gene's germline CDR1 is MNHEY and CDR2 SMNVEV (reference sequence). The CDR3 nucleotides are TGTGCCAGCAGTTCCATTGGGGGGCCCAAAAACATTCAGTACTTC. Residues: CASSSIGGPKNIQYF.

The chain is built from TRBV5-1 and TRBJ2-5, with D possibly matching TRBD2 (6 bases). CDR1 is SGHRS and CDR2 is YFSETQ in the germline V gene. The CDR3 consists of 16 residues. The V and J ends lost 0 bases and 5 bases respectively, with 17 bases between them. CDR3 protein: CASSLDPPAGGETQYF. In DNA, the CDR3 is TGCGCCAGCAGCTTGGACCCACCAGCGGGCGGGGAGACCCAGTACTTC.

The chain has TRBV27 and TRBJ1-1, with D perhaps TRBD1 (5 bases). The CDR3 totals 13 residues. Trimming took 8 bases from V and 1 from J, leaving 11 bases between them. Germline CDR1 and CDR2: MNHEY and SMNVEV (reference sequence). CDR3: CASGYRQNTEAFF. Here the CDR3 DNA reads TGTGCCAGCGGGTACAGGCAGAACACTGAAGCTTTCTTT.

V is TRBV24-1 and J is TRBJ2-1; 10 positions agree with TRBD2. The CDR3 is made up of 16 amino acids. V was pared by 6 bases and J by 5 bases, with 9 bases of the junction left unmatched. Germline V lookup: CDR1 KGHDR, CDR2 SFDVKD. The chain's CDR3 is CATSSASGSPHNEQFF. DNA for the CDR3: TGTGCCACCAGTTCGGCTAGCGGGAGTCCCCACAATGAGCAGTTCTTC.

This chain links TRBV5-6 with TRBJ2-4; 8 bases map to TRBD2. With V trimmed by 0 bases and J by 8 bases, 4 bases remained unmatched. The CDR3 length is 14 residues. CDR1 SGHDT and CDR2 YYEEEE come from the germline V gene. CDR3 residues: CASSLGREGDIQYF. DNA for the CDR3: TGTGCCAGCAGCTTGGGTCGGGAGGGGGACATTCAGTACTTC.

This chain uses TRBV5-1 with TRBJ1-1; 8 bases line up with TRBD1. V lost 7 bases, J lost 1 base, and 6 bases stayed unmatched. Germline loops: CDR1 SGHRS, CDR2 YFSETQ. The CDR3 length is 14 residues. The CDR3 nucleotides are TGCGCCAGCCGACCACAGGGGGGGAACACTGAAGCTTTCTTT. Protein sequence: CASRPQGGNTEAFF.

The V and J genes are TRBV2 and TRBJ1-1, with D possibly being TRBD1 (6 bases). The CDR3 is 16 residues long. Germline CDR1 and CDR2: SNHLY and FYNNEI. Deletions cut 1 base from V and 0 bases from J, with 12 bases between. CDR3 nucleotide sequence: TGTGCCAGCAGTGAAGACAGGGTAAAGATGAACACTGAAGCTTTCTTT. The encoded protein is CASSEDRVKMNTEAFF.

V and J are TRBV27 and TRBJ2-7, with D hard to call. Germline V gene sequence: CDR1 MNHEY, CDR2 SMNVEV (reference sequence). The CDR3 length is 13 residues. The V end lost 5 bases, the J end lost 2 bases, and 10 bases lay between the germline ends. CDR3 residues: CASSRTAAYEQYF. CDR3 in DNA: TGTGCCAGCAGTAGGACGGCGGCCTACGAGCAGTACTTC.

CDR3 coding DNA: TGTGCCAGCAGCCCCAACGGGCAGGGTAATTCACCCCTCCACTTT. This sequence encodes CASSPNGQGNSPLHF. The chain employs TRBV7-3 and TRBJ1-6; possibly TRBD1 for D (5 bases). CDR3 length equals 15 residues. Trimming left V 5 bases short and J 6 bases short, with 14 bases between. Per germline, CDR1 SGHTA and CDR2 FQGTGA.

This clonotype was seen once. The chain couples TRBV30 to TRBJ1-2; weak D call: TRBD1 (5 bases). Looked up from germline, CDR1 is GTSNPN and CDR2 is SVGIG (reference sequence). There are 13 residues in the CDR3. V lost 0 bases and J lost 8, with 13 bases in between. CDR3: CAWSVTGQGGYTF. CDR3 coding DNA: TGTGCCTGGAGTGTAACGGGGCAGGGAGGCTACACCTTC.

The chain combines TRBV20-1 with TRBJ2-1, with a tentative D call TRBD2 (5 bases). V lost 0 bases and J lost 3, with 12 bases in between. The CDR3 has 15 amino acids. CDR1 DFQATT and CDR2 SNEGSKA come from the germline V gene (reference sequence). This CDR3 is CSARDLLADYNEQFF. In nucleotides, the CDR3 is TGCAGTGCTAGAGATCTTCTAGCCGACTACAATGAGCAGTTCTTC.

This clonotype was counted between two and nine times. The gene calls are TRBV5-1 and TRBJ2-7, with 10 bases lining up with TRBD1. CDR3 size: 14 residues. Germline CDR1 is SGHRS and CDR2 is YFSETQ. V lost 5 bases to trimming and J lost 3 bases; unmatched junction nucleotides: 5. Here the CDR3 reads CASRAGTGDYEQYV. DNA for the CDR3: TGCGCCAGCAGAGCCGGGACAGGGGACTACGAGCAGTACGTC.